Listed here is a single T cell receptor beta chain. Its target antigen remains unknown. No base quality information exists; no much larger clone differs at one position. Looking up the germline V gene yields CDR1 SQVTM and CDR2 ANQGSEA. The V end gives up 8 bases and the J end 4 bases, leaving 4 bases in the junction not matched to a gene. Its CDR3 holds 12 amino acids, cysteine through phenylalanine. Just the 36-base CDR3 DNA is kept, in frame starting at base 1. Collaborating institutions collected whole blood in K2EDTA tubes following their own protocols. Collaborator samples were shipped for TCRbeta analysis as frozen whole blood, isolated PBMCs, or DNA extracted from either sample type. TCRbeta CDR3 regions were amplified from genomic DNA by means of the immunoSEQ Assay, a bias-controlled multiplex PCR. Per the authors' processing: The number of nucleated cells in each sample was estimated by amplification of reference gene primers within the assay. Sequence reads were collapsed and filtered to measure the absolute abundance of every unique TCRbeta CDR3 rearrangement. For each sample, productive Simpson clonality was calculated by taking the square root of Simpson's diversity index across productive rearrangements. As stored in TCRdb, this immuneACCESS dataset retains in-frame rearrangements with V and J assigned. A fraction of the clones does not appear; measured against another copy, unresolved V genes explain less than half of the discrepancy, and the remainder lacks a known reason. V and J calls and clone size are given by that table; D and trimming were obtained from the DNA. In all, the sample holds around 60,000 clones, and roughly 88% of those were seen once. Clones ranked in the top ten supply over 3% of the sample.

These data belong to a study of blood T cell repertoires in COVID-19 (dated by TCRdb to the early 2020s). In terms of the full investigation: Samples covering the acute and convalescent phases of COVID-19 were provided by collaborators in the United States, Italy and Spain. The prospective study material was composed of cDNA or gDNA derived from T cells, B-cell-depleted T cells, or PBMCs. The dataset comprised deeply sampled blood TCRbeta repertoires from subjects exposed to, actively infected with, or recovered from COVID-19. The repertoires were made available in a free public database intended to serve as a resource for research on the immune response to SARS-CoV-2. The samples were drawn from two sources: the first 160 participants of the ongoing ImmuneRACE study, and over 1,000 subjects contributed by 6 global collaborators. Nearly every sample came with metadata listing a de-identified subject ID, COVID-19 status, age in years and sex. HLA class I and class II types, where available, came from metadata supplied by the sample provider rather than from assay-based typing. Overall study results and their limits: The amount of clinical and demographic metadata varied by source and participant and was provided uncurated.

The sequence was collected from a man in his 70s with acute or convalescent COVID-19. The chain employs TRBV29-1 and TRBJ1-5; 8 bases in between match TRBD1. The sequencing sample was made of peripheral blood. Here the CDR3 is given as CSIGTGNQPQHF. The DNA sequence is given as TGCAGCATCGGGACAGGAAATCAGCCCCAGCATTTT.